The clone carrying this TCR beta chain has only one observation. These data belong to a study of shared clonotypes between healthy human individuals. Each PCR replicate from the sorted subsets contained 200 to 250 ng DNA, which is 25,000 to 30,000 T cell genomes. Clones were read by immunoSEQ multiplex PCR, and TCRdb kept only the in-frame ones, dropping some. The table shows approximately 2,000,000 clones, with around 92% occurring only once. This CDR3 contains 12 residues. The V gene lost 4 bases and the J gene lost 4 bases, with 7 bases spanning the gap. CDR1 and CDR2 from the germline V gene are MDHEN and SYDVKM.

Sequences were obtained from naive CD4+ T cells from PBMCs. Subset indicated: CD45RA+ positively selected. This TCR was recovered from a man between 18 and 35 years old in good health. Some clones in this sample may be carry-over from other donors' samples. The chain is built from TRBV28 and TRBJ1-1; D uncertain. CDR3 region: CASSWAGTEAFF. CDR3 nucleotides: TGTGCCAGCAGTTGGGCTGGCACTGAAGCTTTCTTT.